These 3 T cell receptor beta chains were sequenced from one sample in a study of regulatory and conventional T cells in breast cancer. TCRdb redid the calling of the PCR reads with MiXCR, one entry per CDR3 protein. The profile covers 9,500 to 11,000 distinct CDR3 sequences, with about 32% appearing a single time and more than 5% taken by the ten largest. Sequencing used conventional T cells from blood. The receptor source for this set is a male donor in good health.

This rearrangement joins TRBV21-1 to TRBJ2-7. TRBV21-1 is shown as a pseudogene. This CDR3 region has 9 residues. CDR3 loop: CASSKRRYF. CDR3 sequence (DNA): TGTGCCAGCAGCAAAAGGAGGTACTTC.

This clonotype was seen a handful of times. The rearrangement links TRBV3-1 to TRBJ2-5, with D hard to call. This CDR3 region has 13 residues. Trimming pared 3 bases from V and 3 bases from J, leaving 8 bases between. The germline CDR1 and CDR2 sequences are LGHDT and YNNKEL (reference sequence). Here the CDR3 DNA reads TGTGCCAGCAGCCACTTGGCGGAAGAGACCCAGTACTTC. This translates into CASSHLAEETQYF.

This clonotype came up a few times. The chain links TRBV7-2 to TRBJ2-5, with 14 bases fitting TRBD2. In germline, CDR1 is SGHTA, CDR2 FQGNSA. This CDR3 region has 16 residues. V lost 1 base to trimming and J lost 2 bases; unmatched junction nucleotides: 0. For the CDR3, the DNA is TGTGCCAGCAGCTTAGGACTAGCGGGGGGGCAAGAGACCCAGTACTTC. This translates into CASSLGLAGGQETQYF.